A selection of T cell receptor beta chains follows, all from one sample in a study of shared clonotypes between healthy human individuals. Repertoires were generated with immunoSEQ multiplex PCR, while TCRdb's copy carries only in-frame clones and drops some. The profile shows roughly 770,000 clones, about 97% of them singletons. Source material: naive CD8+ T cells sorted from blood. The receptors come from a man under 40 in good health. Each CDR3 is given with its conserved first and last residue. The D gene is left open where the match is weak. Clone size is shown for a subset of rows, as once, few, many or a class of expanded clone.

CDR3nt	CDR3aa	j_gene	len	abundance	d_gene	v_gene
TGTGCCAGCAGCCTTCGCGCTCTAATCGGTGAGAGGGACAATGAGCAGTTCTTC	CASSLRALIGERDNEQFF	TRBJ2-1	18	.	.	TRBV27
TGTGCCAGCAGGACAGGGATGCGCTACACCTTC	CASRTGMRYTF	TRBJ1-2	11	.	TRBD1	TRBV2
TGCGCCAGCAGCCAATTCCGGGATCGTAGGGACGAGCAGTACTTC	CASSQFRDRRDEQYF	TRBJ2-7	15	.	.	TRBV4-3
TGTGCCAGCAGTTCCGAGGGGTTTCAAGAGACCCAGTACTTC	CASSSEGFQETQYF	TRBJ2-5	14	once	.	TRBV6-5
TGTGCCAGCAGCGTAGAAGCAGCCGGGGACGAGCAGTACTTC	CASSVEAAGDEQYF	TRBJ2-7	14	.	.	TRBV9
TGCGCCAGCAGTGAGTCGGCCGAGGGCACTGGAAACACCATATATTTT	CASSESAEGTGNTIYF	TRBJ1-3	16	.	.	TRBV10-1
TGTGCCAGCAGCTTAGACCCCCGAAACGAGCAGTACTTC	CASSLDPRNEQYF	TRBJ2-7	13	.	.	TRBV7-8
TGTGCCAGCAGCTTAGGCCTAGAGTACAATGAGCAGTTCTTC	CASSLGLEYNEQFF	TRBJ2-1	14	.	.	TRBV13
TGTGCCAGCAGCTTAGATTGGACTAGCGGGAATCCTACTGTCTTC	CASSLDWTSGNPTVF	TRBJ2-7	15	.	TRBD2	TRBV7-8
TGTGCCATCAGTGAGTCGAACCAGCCCCAGCATTTT	CAISESNQPQHF	TRBJ1-5	12	.	.	TRBV10-3
TGTGCCAGCAGCTTAGCAGCGGGGGCGCTTAATGAGCAGTTCTTC	CASSLAAGALNEQFF	TRBJ2-1	15	.	TRBD2	TRBV7-9
TGTGCCAGCAGCGTAGAAAGCGGGAGCGACGAGCAGTACTTC	CASSVESGSDEQYF	TRBJ2-7	14	.	TRBD2	TRBV9
TGTGCCAGCAGCTCTCCGGGCCCGAAAGACCAAAACATTCAGTACTTC	CASSSPGPKDQNIQYF	TRBJ2-4	16	.	.	TRBV7-9
TGTGCCAGCAGCTTAACTGAGAAGGTTTACGAGCAGTACTTC	CASSLTEKVYEQYF	TRBJ2-7	14	.	.	TRBV7-9
TGTGCCAGCAGAGCTGGCGGGATCTACAATGAGCAGTTCTTC	CASRAGGIYNEQFF	TRBJ2-1	14	.	.	TRBV27
TGTGCCACCAGGGCGGGGCCCGGGGAGCTGTTTTTT	CATRAGPGELFF	TRBJ2-2	12	.	.	TRBV6-5
TGTGCCTCTCAGCCCCTCCCCGTGGGCTCCTACGAGCAGTACTTC	CASQPLPVGSYEQYF	TRBJ2-7	15	.	.	TRBV10-3
TGTGCCACCGCAAACTCGGGAAACACCGGGGAGCTGTTTTTT	CATANSGNTGELFF	TRBJ2-2	14	.	.	TRBV2
TGTGCCAGCAGCTTAGAGGTAGCGGGGTCCTACGAGCAGTACTTC	CASSLEVAGSYEQYF	TRBJ2-7	15	once	TRBD2	TRBV7-8
TGTGCCAGCAGCCCCCCTGGGGCAGGGACTAACTATGGCTACACCTTC	CASSPPGAGTNYGYTF	TRBJ1-2	16	.	.	TRBV7-9
TGTGCCAGCAGGTACCCGGGACAGTACTACGAGCAGTACTTC	CASRYPGQYYEQYF	TRBJ2-7	14	.	TRBD1	TRBV2
TGTGCCATCAGTGAATCTCGACAGGGTGGCTATGGCTACACCTTC	CAISESRQGGYGYTF	TRBJ1-2	15	.	TRBD1	TRBV10-3
TGTGCCAGCAGTTTATCAGGTCCTTACAATGAGCAGTTCTTC	CASSLSGPYNEQFF	TRBJ2-1	14	.	.	TRBV27
TGTGCCAGCTCACCACGGCAGGGTTATCATGAGCAGTTCTTC	CASSPRQGYHEQFF	TRBJ2-1	14	.	.	TRBV18
TGCAGCGTTGAAGAAAGAGGGTCTGGGACCCAGTACTTC	CSVEERGSGTQYF	TRBJ2-5	13	.	.	TRBV29-1
TGTGCCAGCAGCCAAGAGTTAGCCCTAGAGCAGTTCTTC	CASSQELALEQFF	TRBJ2-1	13	.	.	TRBV4-2
TGTGCCAGCTCGTCATTGATTTCGGCCGTTGAAAAACTGTTTTTT	CASSSLISAVEKLFF	TRBJ1-4	15	.	.	TRBV28
TGTGCCAGCAGTTTGGCAGGTTCGGTCTACGAGCAGTACTTC	CASSLAGSVYEQYF	TRBJ2-7	14	.	.	TRBV27
TGTGCCAGCAGGCGGCAGGGTAGCACAGATACGCAGTATTTT	CASRRQGSTDTQYF	TRBJ2-3	14	.	.	TRBV2
TGCGCCAGCAGCCAGGCAGGCAACTCCTACGAGCAGTACTTC	CASSQAGNSYEQYF	TRBJ2-7	14	.	.	TRBV4-1
TGTGCCAGCAGCCCCTCCTACGAGCAGTACTTC	CASSPSYEQYF	TRBJ2-7	11	once	.	TRBV7-8
TGTGCCTGGAGTTGGAGTCCCCCCTACGAGCAGTACTTC	CAWSWSPPYEQYF	TRBJ2-7	13	.	.	TRBV30